This T cell receptor (beta chain) was sequenced during a study of liver allograft versus peripheral blood T cells. Study overall: What was compared were the T cell receptor repertoires in transplanted livers and those in the peripheral blood of recipients.

TCRdb independently ran MiXCR on the reads; one entry per CDR3 protein. The sample includes roughly 11,000 distinct CDR3 sequences, around a quarter seen only once; the top ten take roughly 1.6%. This clonotype was seen more than once but under ten times. This CDR3 region has 12 residues. The ends were cut back, 6 bases at V and 3 bases at J, with 9 bases in the middle. Germline CDR1 is LNHDA and CDR2 is SQIVND (reference sequence). The clonotype comes from a human patient who had a liver transplant. Some T cells here may be from the graft donor. V gene TRBV19 combines with J gene TRBJ2-7; possibly TRBD1 or TRBD2 for D (5 bases each). The CDR3 is CASRGDVYEQYF. The DNA for the CDR3 is TGTGCCAGTAGAGGGGACGTCTACGAGCAGTACTTC.